The clone carrying this T cell receptor beta chain was seen only a few times. This record belongs to a study of T-cell memory formation after mild COVID-19. MiXCR, applied by TCRdb to the 5' RACE reads, yields one record per CDR3 protein. The table records over 45,000 distinct CDR3 sequences, around 9.7% of them present only once. The CDR3 covers 14 residues. CDR1 LNHDA and CDR2 SQIVND come from the germline V gene (reference sequence). The trim removed 11 bases at V and 1 base at J, leaving 11 bases unmatched. This TCR came from an adult woman who had mild COVID-19 (a few samples of this study predate the infection). Cell type and time point are not known. V usage is TRBV19 and J usage is TRBJ2-7; 7 bases are shared with TRBD2. The specimen sequenced was PBMCs or a T cell subset sorted from them (not recorded which). The DNA for the CDR3 is TGTGCCTCTCCGGGTAGCGGGTTATCCTACGAGCAGTACTTC. It yields the protein CASPGSGLSYEQYF.